This is a list of T cell receptor beta chains from one sample in a study of shared clonotypes between healthy human individuals. Assay used: immunoSEQ multiplex PCR; TCRdb lists only in-frame clones, some missing. The sample has some 1,100,000 clones, 70% to 80% seen once. The specimen was memory CD4+ T cells from PBMCs. These receptors were obtained from a young man in good health. Some clones in this sample may be carry-over from other donors' samples. The CDR3 runs from the conserved cysteine through the conserved F or W. Fields, in order: D gene, clone size, V gene, J gene, CDR3 DNA, CDR3 protein. The D gene is left open where the match is weak. Some rows mark clone size as missing; the rest say once, few, many or name a class of expanded clone.

d_gene: .
abundance: many
v_gene: TRBV7-2
j_gene: TRBJ2-2
CDR3nt: TGTGCCAGCAGCACTAGACATGACGGGGAGCTGTTTTTT
CDR3aa: CASSTRHDGELFF

d_gene: .
abundance: .
v_gene: TRBV15
j_gene: TRBJ2-1
CDR3nt: TGTGCCACCAGCAGAGTAGTTGGGGGCAGCAATGAGCAGTTCTTC
CDR3aa: CATSRVVGGSNEQFF

d_gene: TRBD1
abundance: .
v_gene: TRBV7-2
j_gene: TRBJ2-3
CDR3nt: TGTGCCAGCAGCCTTTACGGACAGGGGATCGATACGCAGTATTTT
CDR3aa: CASSLYGQGIDTQYF

d_gene: .
abundance: .
v_gene: TRBV27
j_gene: TRBJ2-6
CDR3nt: TGTGCCAGCAGTTTCCGAACAGGGTCTGGGGCCAACGTCCTGACTTTC
CDR3aa: CASSFRTGSGANVLTF

d_gene: TRBD1
abundance: many
v_gene: TRBV28
j_gene: TRBJ1-6
CDR3nt: TGTGCCAGCAGTTTAGATAGGACAGGGAATTCACCCCTCCACTTT
CDR3aa: CASSLDRTGNSPLHF

d_gene: .
abundance: .
v_gene: TRBV5-1
j_gene: TRBJ2-7
CDR3nt: TGCGCCAGCAGACCGGGACCAGCTGAAGGCGAGCAGTACTTC
CDR3aa: CASRPGPAEGEQYF

d_gene: .
abundance: .
v_gene: TRBV19
j_gene: TRBJ1-1
CDR3nt: TGTGCCAGTAGTATAGATCTCGGCAGAATGGACACTGAAGCTTTCTTT
CDR3aa: CASSIDLGRMDTEAFF

d_gene: .
abundance: .
v_gene: TRBV7-2
j_gene: TRBJ1-5
CDR3nt: TGTGCCAGCAGCAAGGACAACCTTAGCAATCAGCCCCAGCATTTT
CDR3aa: CASSKDNLSNQPQHF

d_gene: .
abundance: .
v_gene: TRBV7-9
j_gene: TRBJ2-6
CDR3nt: TGTGCCAGCAGCTTAATAGGGAGAAGTTCCGGGGCCAACGTCCTGACTTTC
CDR3aa: CASSLIGRSSGANVLTF

d_gene: .
abundance: once
v_gene: TRBV7-2
j_gene: TRBJ2-7
CDR3nt: TGTGCCAGCAGCCCCAGTGGGACAAACTCCTACGAGCAGTACTTC
CDR3aa: CASSPSGTNSYEQYF

d_gene: TRBD1
abundance: .
v_gene: TRBV7-2
j_gene: TRBJ2-7
CDR3nt: TGTGCCAGCGCCAGGGGGCGTGAGTACGAGCAGTACTTC
CDR3aa: CASARGREYEQYF

d_gene: TRBD1
abundance: .
v_gene: TRBV5-1
j_gene: TRBJ2-5
CDR3nt: TGCGCCAGCAGCTCGGGACAGGCAGAAGAGACCCAGTACTTC
CDR3aa: CASSSGQAEETQYF

d_gene: .
abundance: .
v_gene: TRBV19
j_gene: TRBJ1-1
CDR3nt: TGTGCCAGTAGTATAGACCCCCGGTGGACTGAAGCTTTCTTT
CDR3aa: CASSIDPRWTEAFF

d_gene: .
abundance: .
v_gene: TRBV4-2
j_gene: TRBJ2-2
CDR3nt: TGTGCCAGCAGCCAAGAGGGACTGCTCACCGGGGAGCTGTTTTTT
CDR3aa: CASSQEGLLTGELFF

d_gene: TRBD2
abundance: .
v_gene: TRBV7-3
j_gene: TRBJ2-2
CDR3nt: TGTGCCAGCAGCTTAAGGCCTAGCGGTACCGGGGAGCTGTTTTTT
CDR3aa: CASSLRPSGTGELFF

d_gene: .
abundance: .
v_gene: TRBV5-1
j_gene: TRBJ2-3
CDR3nt: TGCGCCAGCAACCCGGAGGGGAGCACAGATACGCAGTATTTT
CDR3aa: CASNPEGSTDTQYF

d_gene: TRBD2
abundance: .
v_gene: TRBV28
j_gene: TRBJ2-1
CDR3nt: TGTGCCAGCACTCGGAGCGGGGGAGACAATGAGCAGTTCTTC
CDR3aa: CASTRSGGDNEQFF

d_gene: TRBD2
abundance: .
v_gene: TRBV4-1
j_gene: TRBJ2-1
CDR3nt: TGCGCCAGCAGCCATTCTAGCGGATACAATGAGCAGTTCTTC
CDR3aa: CASSHSSGYNEQFF

d_gene: TRBD1
abundance: .
v_gene: TRBV28
j_gene: TRBJ1-4
CDR3nt: TGTGCCAGCAACTCAGGGGGCTCCTCTAATGAAAAACTGTTTTTT
CDR3aa: CASNSGGSSNEKLFF

d_gene: TRBD2
abundance: .
v_gene: TRBV7-2
j_gene: TRBJ2-5
CDR3nt: TGTGCCAGCAGCTTAATGGGGACTAATTCTTGGGCCCAGTACTTC
CDR3aa: CASSLMGTNSWAQYF

d_gene: .
abundance: .
v_gene: TRBV7-2
j_gene: TRBJ2-7
CDR3nt: TGTGCCAGCAGCCGCGGGCGCCCCTCCTACGAGCAGTACTTC
CDR3aa: CASSRGRPSYEQYF

d_gene: TRBD1
abundance: .
v_gene: TRBV23-1
j_gene: TRBJ2-4
CDR3nt: TGCGCCAGCAGTCATCTTCCCGGGACAGACAAAAACATTCAGTACTTC
CDR3aa: CASSHLPGTDKNIQYF

d_gene: .
abundance: .
v_gene: TRBV5-1
j_gene: TRBJ2-7
CDR3nt: TGCGCCAGCAGCTCGCCGGGGCGATCCTACGAGCAGTACTTC
CDR3aa: CASSSPGRSYEQYF

d_gene: .
abundance: .
v_gene: TRBV28
j_gene: TRBJ1-1
CDR3nt: TGTGCCAGCAGTCTAAACACAGGGACCGACGCTTTCTTT
CDR3aa: CASSLNTGTDAFF

d_gene: .
abundance: .
v_gene: TRBV25-1
j_gene: TRBJ1-1
CDR3nt: TGTGCCAGCGCGACGGGCACTGAAGCTTTCTTT
CDR3aa: CASATGTEAFF

d_gene: TRBD1
abundance: .
v_gene: TRBV5-6
j_gene: TRBJ1-2
CDR3nt: TGTGCCAGCAGCACTGGCCCAGGGGGCGATGGCTACACCTTC
CDR3aa: CASSTGPGGDGYTF

d_gene: TRBD1
abundance: .
v_gene: TRBV11-2
j_gene: TRBJ2-1
CDR3nt: TGTGCCAGCAGCTTAGATGGCGGCAGGGGGAATGAGCAGTTCTTC
CDR3aa: CASSLDGGRGNEQFF

d_gene: .
abundance: few
v_gene: TRBV19
j_gene: TRBJ1-1
CDR3nt: TGTGCCAGTAAGATCTCCGGGCTAAACACTGAAGCTTTCTTT
CDR3aa: CASKISGLNTEAFF

d_gene: .
abundance: few
v_gene: TRBV7-3
j_gene: TRBJ1-1
CDR3nt: TGTGCCAGCAGCTTATTTGCAGAGAGGAACACTGAAGCTTTCTTT
CDR3aa: CASSLFAERNTEAFF

d_gene: TRBD2
abundance: .
v_gene: TRBV7-2
j_gene: TRBJ2-5
CDR3nt: TGTGCCAGCAGCTTAGGAGTAGCGGGAGGGCTAGAGACCCAGTACTTC
CDR3aa: CASSLGVAGGLETQYF

d_gene: .
abundance: few
v_gene: TRBV6-5
j_gene: TRBJ1-5
CDR3nt: TGTGCCAGCAGTGATAGGGGGGAAGCTCAGCCCCAGCATTTT
CDR3aa: CASSDRGEAQPQHF

d_gene: .
abundance: once
v_gene: TRBV21-1
j_gene: TRBJ2-7
CDR3nt: TGTGCCAGCAGCAAAGGGGCAGTCTCCTACGAGCAGTACTTC
CDR3aa: CASSKGAVSYEQYF

d_gene: .
abundance: .
v_gene: TRBV5-4
j_gene: TRBJ1-5
CDR3nt: TGTGCCAGCAGCCCGGTCGGGGGCCATCAGCCCCAGCATTTT
CDR3aa: CASSPVGGHQPQHF

d_gene: TRBD2
abundance: .
v_gene: TRBV9
j_gene: TRBJ2-3
CDR3nt: TGTGCCAGCAGCACCCCGGGACTAGCGGGTGATACGCAGTATTTT
CDR3aa: CASSTPGLAGDTQYF

d_gene: .
abundance: few
v_gene: TRBV28
j_gene: TRBJ2-7
CDR3nt: TGTGCCAGCAGGCATGTCACTTCCGAGCAGTACTTC
CDR3aa: CASRHVTSEQYF

d_gene: TRBD2
abundance: .
v_gene: TRBV4-3
j_gene: TRBJ2-3
CDR3nt: TGCGCCAGCAGCACTAGCGGGAGCACAGATACGCAGTATTTT
CDR3aa: CASSTSGSTDTQYF

d_gene: .
abundance: .
v_gene: TRBV10-3
j_gene: TRBJ2-5
CDR3nt: TGTGCCATCAGTGAGTCGAGGAGAGGGGAGACCCAGTACTTC
CDR3aa: CAISESRRGETQYF

d_gene: TRBD2
abundance: once
v_gene: TRBV5-1
j_gene: TRBJ2-2
CDR3nt: TGCGCCAGCAGCTTGTCGGGACTAGCGGGAGGGTTTAACACCGGGGAGCTGTTTTTT
CDR3aa: CASSLSGLAGGFNTGELFF

d_gene: .
abundance: .
v_gene: TRBV5-5
j_gene: TRBJ1-5
CDR3nt: TGTGCCAGCAGCTTCAACGGGGGAAGTCAGCCCCAGCATTTT
CDR3aa: CASSFNGGSQPQHF

d_gene: .
abundance: .
v_gene: TRBV6-6
j_gene: TRBJ2-5
CDR3nt: TGTGCCAGCAGTTTTTTGGGGGCCGGGGAGACCCAGTACTTC
CDR3aa: CASSFLGAGETQYF

d_gene: TRBD1
abundance: few
v_gene: TRBV30
j_gene: TRBJ1-1
CDR3nt: TGTGCCAGGAGGGGGCTCCGGAACACTGAAGCTTTCTTT
CDR3aa: CARRGLRNTEAFF

d_gene: .
abundance: .
v_gene: TRBV28
j_gene: TRBJ2-4
CDR3nt: TGTGCCAGCAGTTTCCCGGACGGAAACAAAAACATTCAGTACTTC
CDR3aa: CASSFPDGNKNIQYF

d_gene: .
abundance: .
v_gene: TRBV28
j_gene: TRBJ1-5
CDR3nt: TGTGCCAGCAGGGAAGACGACAGGAGGGATCAGCCCCAGCATTTT
CDR3aa: CASREDDRRDQPQHF

d_gene: TRBD2
abundance: .
v_gene: TRBV4-1
j_gene: TRBJ2-2
CDR3nt: TGCGCCAGCAGCCTCACTAGCGGGGTGGGAACCGGGGAGCTGTTTTTT
CDR3aa: CASSLTSGVGTGELFF

d_gene: .
abundance: .
v_gene: TRBV15
j_gene: TRBJ2-1
CDR3nt: TGTGCCACCTCCGGGGGCCCTAGGGGCCATGAGCAGTTCTTC
CDR3aa: CATSGGPRGHEQFF

d_gene: .
abundance: .
v_gene: TRBV19
j_gene: TRBJ1-1
CDR3nt: TGTGCCAGTAGTCCCCCTCAGACCCGGACTGAAGCTTTCTTT
CDR3aa: CASSPPQTRTEAFF

d_gene: .
abundance: many
v_gene: TRBV14
j_gene: TRBJ1-3
CDR3nt: TGTGCCAGCAGCCGGGGAGTCAAGGACTCTGGAAACACCATATATTTT
CDR3aa: CASSRGVKDSGNTIYF

d_gene: .
abundance: many
v_gene: TRBV20-1
j_gene: TRBJ2-1
CDR3nt: TGCAGTGCTAGTTGGAATGAGCAGTTCTTC
CDR3aa: CSASWNEQFF

d_gene: .
abundance: .
v_gene: TRBV27
j_gene: TRBJ1-5
CDR3nt: TGTGCCAGCACCCCCCAGGGAGGTGATCCCCAGCATTTT
CDR3aa: CASTPQGGDPQHF

d_gene: .
abundance: .
v_gene: TRBV5-5
j_gene: TRBJ2-1
CDR3nt: TGTGCCAGCAGCTTGGCGGGTGAGGGGCTTGAGCAGTTCTTC
CDR3aa: CASSLAGEGLEQFF

d_gene: .
abundance: .
v_gene: TRBV30
j_gene: TRBJ1-2
CDR3nt: TGTGCCTGGGTACAGGGCCCCTATGGCTACACCTTC
CDR3aa: CAWVQGPYGYTF

d_gene: .
abundance: .
v_gene: TRBV19
j_gene: TRBJ1-3
CDR3nt: TGTGCCAGTAGCCCGGGTCCGAACCTTAACTCTGGAAACACCATATATTTT
CDR3aa: CASSPGPNLNSGNTIYF

d_gene: TRBD1
abundance: once
v_gene: TRBV18
j_gene: TRBJ1-4
CDR3nt: TGTGCCAGCTCACCCGGGACAGATGAAAAACTGTTTTTT
CDR3aa: CASSPGTDEKLFF